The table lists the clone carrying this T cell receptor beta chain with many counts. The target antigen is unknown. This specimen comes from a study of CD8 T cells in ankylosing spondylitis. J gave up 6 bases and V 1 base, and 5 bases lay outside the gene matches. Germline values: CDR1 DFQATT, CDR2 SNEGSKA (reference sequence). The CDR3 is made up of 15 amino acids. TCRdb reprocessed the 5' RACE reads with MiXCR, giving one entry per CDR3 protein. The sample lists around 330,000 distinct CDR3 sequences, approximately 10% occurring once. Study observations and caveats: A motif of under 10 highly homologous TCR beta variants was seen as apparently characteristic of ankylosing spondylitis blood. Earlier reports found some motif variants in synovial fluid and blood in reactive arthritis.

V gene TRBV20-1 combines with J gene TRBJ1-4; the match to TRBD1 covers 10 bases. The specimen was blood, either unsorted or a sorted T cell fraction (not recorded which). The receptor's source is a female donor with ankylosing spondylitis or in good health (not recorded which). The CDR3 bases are TGCAGTGCTAGAGGGCCCGGGACAGGGGATGAAAAACTGTTTTTT. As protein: CSARGPGTGDEKLFF.